This T cell receptor (beta chain) was sequenced for a study of blood T cell repertoires in COVID-19. As for the study in general: The origin of the acute and convalescent COVID-19 samples was the United States, Italy and Spain. T cells, B-cell-depleted T cells, or PBMCs provided the cDNA or gDNA that served as material.

Per the authors' pipeline: Quantification of nucleated cells was approximated via reference gene primer amplification. Assay used: immunoSEQ multiplex PCR; TCRdb lists only in-frame clones, some missing. Clone size and V and J calls were adopted from that table, with D and trimming inferred from the DNA. The table records 120,000 or so clones, 85% to 90% of them present only once. The CDR3 is 14 residues long. The V end was cut by 6 bases, the J end by 3 bases, with 12 bases between. Germline loops: CDR1 SNHLY, CDR2 FYNNEI. This clone has just one count. The sequence was collected from a human donor in a cohort sampled during active COVID-19. The chain has TRBV2 and TRBJ2-1, with D possibly TRBD2 on 6 matching bases. Sample: peripheral blood. The CDR3 here is CASRVGLHYNEQFF. The DNA of the CDR3 is TGTGCCAGCAGGGTGGGACTCCACTACAATGAGCAGTTCTTC.